This is a list of T cell receptor beta chains from one sample in a study of blood T cell repertoires in COVID-19. The method was immunoSEQ multiplex PCR; TCRdb's version includes in-frame clones alone and lacks a portion of them. The sample lists 30,000 or so clones, around 85% occurring once. The sequencing sample was made of peripheral blood. These receptors originate from an elderly woman with COVID-19, enrolled during active disease. Each CDR3 is given with its conserved first and last residue. D genes are given only for firm matches.

>TRBJ1-1|.|TRBV6-5
CASSYTGNTEAFF
>TRBJ2-7|TRBD1|TRBV5-5
CASSYGQGTYEQYF
>TRBJ2-2|.|TRBV5-1
CASSLGNSFNTGELFF
>TRBJ1-1|TRBD1|TRBV5-1
CASSWGQLSTEAFF
>TRBJ2-7|TRBD2|TRBV3-1/TRBV3-2
CASSQDGKRGGRYEQYF
>TRBJ1-1|TRBD1|TRBV5-1
CASSLGGTGSREAFF
>TRBJ2-1|TRBD1|TRBV6-5
CASNSGGAGLNEQFF
>TRBJ2-3|TRBD1|TRBV5-4
CASSLAGDRVTDTQYF
>TRBJ1-6|.|TRBV27
CASSLLTGGNSPLHF
>TRBJ2-1|TRBD2|TRBV5-6
CASRNGAGGPYNEQFF
>TRBJ1-1|TRBD1|TRBV7-9
CASSTGTGTDTEAFF
>TRBJ1-5|.|TRBV18
CASSPAGQVPGPQHF
>TRBJ1-6|.|TRBV5-6
CASSPDRSSSYNSPLHF
>TRBJ1-1|.|TRBV30
CAFSPTALNEAFF
>TRBJ1-2|TRBD1|TRBV5-1
CASSLAATGVYGYTF
>TRBJ1-2|.|TRBV20-1
CSARDRGGYTF
>TRBJ2-3|TRBD1|TRBV6-5
CASSQGARSTQYF
>TRBJ2-7|TRBD1|TRBV10-3
CAINPGQGRNEQYF
>TRBJ2-1|.|TRBV30
CAWGGGGYEQFF
>TRBJ2-3|TRBD2|TRBV27
CASSFSRGVGTDTQYF
>TRBJ2-3|TRBD1|TRBV15
CATQWGQGIDTQYF
>TRBJ1-5|.|TRBV6-1
CASSEGTGGNQPQHF
>TRBJ2-3|TRBD2|TRBV15
CATSRDWGQRGGTDTQYF
>TRBJ1-5|TRBD1|TRBV10-2
CASSERGQGTSGNQPQHF
>TRBJ1-6|.|TRBV19
CASSIDHQGWAYGSPLHF
>TRBJ2-7|.|TRBV15
CATSRAGLYEQYF
>TRBJ2-3|TRBD2|TRBV7-8
CASSLERSGGTLDTQYF
>TRBJ1-1|TRBD1|TRBV18
CASSPRTGENTEAFF
>TRBJ1-2|.|TRBV6-6
CASNLEGGIGGSYTF
>TRBJ2-2|TRBD2|TRBV5-4
CASGRDANTGELFF
>TRBJ2-7|TRBD2|TRBV7-8
CASSKQPSGGASSYEQYF
>TRBJ1-2|.|TRBV25-1
CASSDGGEYYGYTF
>TRBJ1-2|TRBD1|TRBV19
CASTDRGTGNYGYTF
>TRBJ2-1|.|TRBV15
CATSKEPLSSYNEQFF
>TRBJ2-5|.|TRBV3-1/TRBV3-2
CASSARVAQETQYF
>TRBJ2-2|TRBD2|TRBV20-1
CSASTSGGTGELFF
>TRBJ1-1|.|TRBV15
CATSGHPQGVRTEAFF
>TRBJ1-6|.|TRBV6-5
CASSYSGVGYNSPLHF
>TRBJ1-4|.|TRBV9
CASSVGASVNEKLFF
>TRBJ2-2|TRBD1|TRBV19
CASSIQGARTGELFF
>TRBJ2-7|.|TRBV30
CAWSVEPSSYEQYF
>TRBJ1-1|TRBD1|TRBV5-6
CASSWGTEAFF
>TRBJ2-4|TRBD1|TRBV2
CASARDSPFAKNIQYF
>TRBJ2-2|.|TRBV7-3
CASSSRGSKGTGELFF
>TRBJ2-5|.|TRBV19
CASSIVVGETQYF
>TRBJ2-3|.|TRBV15
CATSRDPVSTDTQYF
>TRBJ1-2|.|TRBV5-1
CASSLDGYGYTF
>TRBJ2-5|TRBD2|TRBV27
CASRPLAGVETQYF
>TRBJ2-7|.|TRBV14
CASSQGLNRGLYEQYF
>TRBJ2-3|.|TRBV10-2
CASSDTGEVTDTQYF
>TRBJ1-5|.|TRBV5-8
CASSLTSQPQHF
>TRBJ1-5|.|TRBV6-6
CASSYTQRQPQHF
>TRBJ2-5|TRBD2|TRBV5-1
CASSLAGAGDQETQYF
>TRBJ1-4|.|TRBV19
CASSGLGEKLFF